Below are 32 T cell receptor beta chains sequenced from a single sample in a study of OX40 agonist ivuxolimab in advanced cancers. The data were produced by immunoSEQ multiplex PCR, yet TCRdb's version contains in-frame clones alone and is incomplete. The sample contains approximately 70,000 clones, about 93% of which appear only once. Sequenced here: CD4+ or CD8+ T cells sorted from blood, sampled in a trial of the OX40 agonist ivuxolimab. Receptors were obtained from an adult with an advanced solid tumor such as melanoma, head and neck, liver or kidney cancer.

The V and J genes are TRBV28 and TRBJ1-3; D is possibly TRBD1 (5 bases). V was trimmed by 5 bases and J by 5 bases, leaving 16 bases between them. Germline V CDR1 and CDR2: MDHEN, SYDVKM. CDR3 length: 15 amino acids. The CDR3: CASSKGALGRNTIYF. The CDR3 DNA is TGTGCCAGCAGTAAAGGGGCTCTGGGTAGAAACACCATATATTTT.

This clone was recorded only once. This rearrangement joins TRBV27 to TRBJ2-5, with TRBD2 as a possible D gene (6 bases). The germline V and J ends were trimmed by 7 bases and 7 bases, with 10 bases remaining between them. This CDR3 has 11 amino acids. Germline values: CDR1 MNHEY, CDR2 SMNVEV (reference sequence). This CDR3 reads CASILGGTQYF. The DNA for the CDR3 is TGTGCCAGCATCCTGGGGGGGACCCAGTACTTC.

The V and J genes are TRBV14 and TRBJ1-2; D remains unclear. CDR1 SGHDN and CDR2 FVKESK come from the germline V gene. V lost 1 base, J lost 5 bases, and 8 bases lay in between. The CDR3 is 13 residues long. The CDR3 sequence is CASSQAGTYGYTF. The CDR3 DNA sequence: TGTGCCAGCAGCCAAGCAGGCACGTATGGCTACACCTTC.

The CDR3 nucleotides read TGTGCCAGCAGCAACCCGGGGGGGTCAGGTGAGCAGTTCTTC. Protein: CASSNPGGSGEQFF. J is TRBJ2-1 and V is TRBV5-5, with TRBD2 matching over 8 bases. From germline, CDR1 is SGHKS and CDR2 YYEKEE (reference sequence). This CDR3 contains 14 residues. V lost 4 bases to trimming and J lost 9 bases; unmatched junction nucleotides: 9. Full variable domain (remainder filled in from reference TRBV5-5 and TRBJ2-1): DAGVTQSPTHLIKTRGQQVTLRCSPISGHKSVSWYQQVLGQGPQFIFQYYEKEERGRGNFPDRFSARQFPNYSSELNVNALLLGDSALYLCASSNPGGSGEQFFGPGTRLTVL.

This rearrangement joins TRBV11-2 to TRBJ1-5, with D perhaps matching TRBD1 (5 bases). The CDR3 is made up of 14 amino acids. CDR1 is SGHAT and CDR2 is FQNNGV in the germline V gene. V lost 1 base and J lost 3, with 7 bases in between. In DNA, the CDR3 is TGTGCCAGCAGCTTAGGAGGGGCCAATCAGCCCCAGCATTTT. This codes for CASSLGGANQPQHF.

The chain joins TRBV27 to TRBJ2-2; 7 nucleotides line up with TRBD2. V was pared by 1 base and J by 2 bases, with 4 bases of the junction left unmatched. Germline lookup yields CDR1 MNHEY and CDR2 SMNVEV (reference sequence). The CDR3 is 16 residues long. CDR3 in amino acids: CASSLFGGRNTGELFF. For the CDR3, the DNA is TGTGCCAGCAGTTTATTCGGCGGGAGAAACACCGGGGAGCTGTTTTTT.

The chain links TRBV15 to TRBJ2-1; D ambiguous. The CDR3 is made up of 12 amino acids. Germline lookup yields CDR1 LNHNV and CDR2 YYDKDF (reference sequence). Trimming pared 5 bases from V and 9 bases from J, leaving 11 bases between. In DNA, the CDR3 is TGTGCCACCAGCGGAAGGCTGGCTGAGCAGTTCTTC. As protein: CATSGRLAEQFF.

This clone was picked up one time. The chain has TRBV5-8 and TRBJ2-5; D remains ambiguous. Trimming took off 0 bases at V and 1 base at J, with 13 bases between the two ends. CDR1 is SGHTS and CDR2 is YDEGEE in the germline V gene. The CDR3 covers 16 residues. The DNA for the CDR3 is TGTGCCAGCAGCTTGGCCCGGGTCTCCGGCCAAGAGACCCAGTACTTC. It encodes CASSLARVSGQETQYF.

V gene TRBV4-1 combines with J gene TRBJ1-6; D ambiguous. Germline V lookup: CDR1 MGHRA, CDR2 YSYEKL. V was clipped by 1 base and J by 11 bases, with 9 bases between them. This CDR3 comprises 13 residues. The CDR3 protein is CASSQGPTTPLHF. As DNA, the CDR3 is TGCGCCAGCAGCCAAGGACCCACCACACCCCTCCACTTT.

This clone was seen a single time. This chain joins TRBV9 and TRBJ1-3; D is undetermined. With 6 bases removed from V and 4 bases from J, the gap between germline ends came to 14 bases. The CDR3 sequence is 14 residues long. Germline V CDR1 and CDR2: SGDLS, YYNGEE. The CDR3 region is CASTTREIGNTIYF. CDR3 bases: TGTGCCAGCACCACACGGGAAATAGGAAACACCATATATTTT.

Notes on this clone: The DNA is left out, because the CDR3 cannot be placed on it with certainty; the CDR3 is given as TCRdb lists it. The genes are TRBV21-1 and TRBJ2-6. TRBV21-1 is labeled a pseudogene. 12 amino acids form the CDR3, both terminal residues included. CDR3: CAFASGANVLTF.

The V gene is TRBV7-3, the J gene TRBJ2-1; D tentatively reads TRBD1 or TRBD2 (5 bases each). Between the trimmed V and J ends, which lost 5 bases and 9 bases, there was a span of 17 bases. Germline loops: CDR1 SGHTA, CDR2 FQGTGA. The CDR3 runs to 14 residues. Here the CDR3 DNA reads TGTGCCAGCAGCGCTTCTTTGGGGGTTGGTGAGCAGTTCTTC. Protein: CASSASLGVGEQFF.

This clone was recorded only once. The chain uses TRBV4-1 and TRBJ2-5; D perhaps matches TRBD2 (5 bases). Per germline, CDR1 MGHRA and CDR2 YSYEKL. Between the trimmed V and J ends, which lost 3 bases and 1 base, there was a span of 6 bases. The CDR3 has 13 residues. This chain's CDR3 is CASSHEGQETQYF. CDR3 DNA sequence: TGCGCCAGCAGCCATGAGGGCCAAGAGACCCAGTACTTC.

This clone was seen a single time. This chain links TRBV23-1 with TRBJ2-2; D gene ambiguous. TRBV23-1 falls under the ORF class, with uncertain function. V lost 2 bases to trimming and J lost 4 bases, with 11 bases between them. There are 15 residues in the CDR3. This chain's CDR3 is CASSQPIDGTGELFF. In nucleotides, the CDR3 is TGCGCCAGCAGTCAACCTATAGACGGCACCGGGGAGCTGTTTTTT.

In this sample, this clone turned up once. V usage is TRBV27 and J usage is TRBJ1-2; D gene uncertain. The germline CDR1 and CDR2 sequences are MNHEY and SMNVEV (reference sequence). Trimming cost V 5 bases and J 0 bases, with 10 bases left between them. The CDR3 is 14 amino acids. In DNA, the CDR3 is TGTGCCAGCAGTCATACGACATCTAACTATGGCTACACCTTC. Translation gives CASSHTTSNYGYTF.

The chain couples TRBV5-4 to TRBJ2-7; D remains ambiguous. CDR3 length: 14 amino acids. With 4 bases removed from V and 4 bases from J, the gap between germline ends came to 15 bases. CDR1 and CDR2 (germline): SGHNT, YYREEE (reference sequence). CDR3 residues: CASSLGDLPYEQYF. The CDR3 DNA reads as TGTGCCAGCAGCCTTGGCGACCTACCTTACGAGCAGTACTTC.

The V gene is TRBV19, the J gene TRBJ2-7, with D unclear. V was shortened by 2 bases and J by 2 bases, with 13 bases between the two germline ends. The CDR3 contains 15 residues. Germline V gene data show CDR1 as LNHDA and CDR2 as SQIVND (reference sequence). CDR3: CASSISTLGTYEQYF. CDR3 sequence (DNA): TGTGCCAGTAGTATAAGTACCCTGGGGACCTACGAGCAGTACTTC.

V usage is TRBV6-1 and J usage is TRBJ2-7, with TRBD1 matching over 9 bases. J gave up 4 bases and V 6 bases, and 7 bases lay outside the gene matches. The CDR3 is made up of 14 amino acids. Germline V gives CDR1 MNHNS, CDR2 SASEGT. CDR3 region: CASRDRQGGYEQYF. DNA for the CDR3: TGTGCCAGCAGGGATCGACAGGGGGGATACGAGCAGTACTTC.

The chain joins TRBV10-3 to TRBJ1-2; TRBD1 matches at 10 bases. The J segment lost 6 bases and the V segment lost 1 base, leaving 5 bases of the junction unmatched. Germline V gene sequence: CDR1 ENHRY, CDR2 SYGVKD. The CDR3 runs to 15 residues. CDR3 protein: CAISELGTGEDGYTF. The CDR3, as DNA: TGTGCCATCAGTGAGTTGGGGACAGGGGAGGATGGCTACACCTTC.

The V call is TRBV4-3, the J call TRBJ1-4, with 7 bases aligning to TRBD1. V gave up 4 bases and J gave up 0 bases; unmatched junction bases: 2. Germline assignment: CDR1 LGHNA and CDR2 YSLEER. The CDR3 extends over 15 amino acids. The CDR3 reads CASSPTGATNEKLFF. CDR3 nucleotide sequence: TGCGCCAGCAGCCCCACAGGGGCAACTAATGAAAAACTGTTTTTT.

V is TRBV7-6 and J is TRBJ1-5; D is possibly TRBD1 (6 bases). Trimming removed 3 bases at V and 2 bases at J, with 8 bases between. CDR1 is SGHVS, CDR2 FNYEAQ, per germline. This CDR3 has 14 amino acids. CDR3 loop: CASSLGAGNQPQHF. The CDR3 DNA reads as TGTGCCAGCAGCTTGGGGGCCGGCAATCAGCCCCAGCATTTT.

The chain couples TRBV6-6 to TRBJ1-2; TRBD1 agrees at 9 bases. Germline V gives CDR1 MNHNY, CDR2 SVGAGI (reference sequence). J was trimmed by 6 bases and V by 7 bases; bases with no gene match: 12. The CDR3 length is 15 residues. Here the CDR3 DNA reads TGTGCCAGCACCCACCGGGGACAGGGCATTGATGGCTACACCTTC. This sequence encodes CASTHRGQGIDGYTF.

The chain employs TRBV4-1 and TRBJ2-3, with D tentatively TRBD1 (5 bases). Trimming stripped 2 bases from V and 8 bases from J, with 17 bases between. The germline V gene encodes CDR1 MGHRA and CDR2 YSYEKL. The CDR3 sequence is 15 residues long. The DNA for the CDR3 is TGCGCCAGCAGCCAAAGGGGTTTTGAGTCCGCTACGCAGTATTTT. Protein product: CASSQRGFESATQYF.

The chain carries TRBV6-1 and TRBJ2-1, with D unresolved. The length of the CDR3 is 15 residues. V lost 3 bases, J lost 8 bases, and 17 bases lay in between. Germline V gene lookup returns CDR1 MNHNS and CDR2 SASEGT. The chain's CDR3 is CASSDSTYPYDEQFF. CDR3 nucleotide sequence: TGTGCCAGCAGTGATTCGACCTACCCGTACGATGAGCAGTTCTTC.

This sequence joins TRBV5-6 and TRBJ2-7; weak D call: TRBD1 (6 bases). CDR3 length: 15 residues. Germline CDR1 and CDR2: SGHDT and YYEEEE. With 4 bases removed from V and 3 bases from J, the gap between germline ends came to 17 bases. The CDR3 DNA reads TGTGCCAGCAGCCAGCCAGGGGCTCCTGTCTACGAGCAGTACTTC. It is translated as CASSQPGAPVYEQYF.

The chain links TRBV30 to TRBJ1-1; D is uncertain. The CDR3 length is 10 residues. V lost 5 bases and J lost 6, with 7 bases in between. Germline CDR1 reads GTSNPN; CDR2 reads SVGIG (reference sequence). The CDR3 bases are TGTGCCTGGGAACCGGCTGAAGCTTTCTTT. Amino acid sequence: CAWEPAEAFF.

This chain connects TRBV9 to TRBJ1-1, with D uncertain. The CDR3 loop spans 14 amino acids. CDR1 is SGDLS and CDR2 is YYNGEE in the germline V gene. The V end was cut by 0 bases, the J end by 4 bases, with 10 bases between. Here the CDR3 reads CASSVEGSITEAFF. CDR3 sequence (DNA): TGTGCCAGCAGCGTAGAAGGCAGTATCACTGAAGCTTTCTTT. The full variable domain, completed using reference TRBV9 and TRBJ1-1, is DSGVTQTPKHLITATGQRVTLRCSPRSGDLSVYWYQQSLDQGLQFLIQYYNGEERAKGNILERFSAQQFPDLHSELNLSSLELGDSALYFCASSVEGSITEAFFGQGTRLTVV.

The V gene is TRBV7-9, the J gene TRBJ2-5; 10 nucleotides agree with TRBD1. The V gene end was trimmed by 5 bases and the J gene end by 7 bases; junction bases not matched to a gene: 4. CDR3 length: 13 amino acids. Germline V gene lookup returns CDR1 SEHNR and CDR2 FQNEAQ (reference sequence). CDR3 loop: CASSPRTGGTQYF. CDR3 coding DNA: TGTGCCAGCAGCCCCCGGACAGGGGGGACCCAGTACTTC.

V gene TRBV4-1 combines with J gene TRBJ1-5; D is uncertain. This CDR3 contains 15 residues. The V gene lost 0 bases and the J gene lost 7 bases, with 13 bases spanning the gap. Germline V gene sequence: CDR1 MGHRA, CDR2 YSYEKL. The CDR3 DNA follows: TGCGCCAGCAGCCAAGATCGCGGGGTTGGACAGCCCCAGCATTTT. Its protein is CASSQDRGVGQPQHF.

The CDR3 bases are TGTGCCAGCAGCGAGGGGGGGGACGTCGAGACCCAGTACTTC. This sequence encodes CASSEGGDVETQYF. The chain is built from TRBV7-8 and TRBJ2-5; weak D call: TRBD2 (7 bases). V dropped 5 bases and J dropped 5 bases, with 15 bases sitting between them. This CDR3 spans 14 amino acids. Germline CDR1 and CDR2: SGHVS and FQNEAQ.

The gene calls are TRBV28 and TRBJ2-7, with 7 nucleotides matching TRBD1. Trimming cost V 5 bases and J 7 bases; bases outside gene matches: 11. Germline CDR1 is MDHEN and CDR2 is SYDVKM. This CDR3 has 14 amino acids. The CDR3 spells CASSPNWTGREQYF. The CDR3 bases are TGTGCCAGCAGTCCGAACTGGACAGGCCGGGAGCAGTACTTC.

Here the CDR3 reads CASKGSSYNEQFF. The CDR3 DNA reads as TGTGCCAGCAAGGGGTCTTCCTACAATGAGCAGTTCTTC. The V gene is TRBV6-5, the J gene TRBJ2-1; possibly TRBD1 for D (5 bases). The germline V and J ends were trimmed by 7 bases and 1 base, with 8 bases remaining between them. This CDR3 has 13 residues. Germline V gene sequence: CDR1 MNHEY, CDR2 SVGAGI.